This TCR beta chain originates from a study of Graves' ophthalmopathy and Graves' hyperthyroidism. Whole-study context: Hyperthyroidism qualified as stable when ophthalmopathy did not develop within 18 months of follow-up. Whole-study results and caveats: Sensitivity of about 70% and specificity of approximately 73% were achieved by the model that predicted ophthalmopathy progression.

Amplified TCR beta CDR3 regions were obtained using RNA transcripts as template. Second-round multiplex PCR came after first-round RT-PCR with HTBI primers. One entry per CDR3 protein, called by TCRdb with MiXCR from the multiplex PCR reads. The sample records a few hundred thousand distinct CDR3 sequences, approximately 37% being singletons. Diagnosis relied on clinical symptoms, serum thyroxine, TRAb, thyroid ultrasound and orbital computed tomography. This clonotype showed up many times. Its antigen remains unidentified. V was cut by 0 bases and J by 5 bases, with 10 bases left in between. The CDR3 totals 14 residues. Germline V gene lookup returns CDR1 SEHNR and CDR2 FQNEAQ (reference sequence).

The rearrangement links TRBV7-9 to TRBJ1-2; tentatively, D is TRBD1 (5 bases). This TCR was sampled from an adult man with Graves' hyperthyroidism. The specimen was peripheral blood or thyroid tissue (not recorded which). CDR3 sequence reads: CASSLAGGAYGYTF. CDR3 nucleotide sequence: TGTGCCAGCAGCTTAGCAGGCGGGGCGTATGGCTACACCTTC.